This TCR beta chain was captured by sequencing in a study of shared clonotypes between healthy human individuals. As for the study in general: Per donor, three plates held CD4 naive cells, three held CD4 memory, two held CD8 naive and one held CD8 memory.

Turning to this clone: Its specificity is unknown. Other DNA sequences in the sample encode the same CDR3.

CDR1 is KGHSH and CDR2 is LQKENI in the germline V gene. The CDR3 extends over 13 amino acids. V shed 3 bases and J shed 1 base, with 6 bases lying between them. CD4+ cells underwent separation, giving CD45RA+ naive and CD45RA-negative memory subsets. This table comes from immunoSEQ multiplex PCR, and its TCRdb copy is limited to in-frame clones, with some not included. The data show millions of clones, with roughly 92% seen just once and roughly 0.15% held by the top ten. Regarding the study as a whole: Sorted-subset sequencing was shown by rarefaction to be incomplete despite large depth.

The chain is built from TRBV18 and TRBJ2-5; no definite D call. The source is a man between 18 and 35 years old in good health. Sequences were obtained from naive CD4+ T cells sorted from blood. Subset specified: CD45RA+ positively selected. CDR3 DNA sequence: TGTGCCAGCTCACCGGAGCGCCAAGAGACCCAGTACTTC. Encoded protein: CASSPERQETQYF.